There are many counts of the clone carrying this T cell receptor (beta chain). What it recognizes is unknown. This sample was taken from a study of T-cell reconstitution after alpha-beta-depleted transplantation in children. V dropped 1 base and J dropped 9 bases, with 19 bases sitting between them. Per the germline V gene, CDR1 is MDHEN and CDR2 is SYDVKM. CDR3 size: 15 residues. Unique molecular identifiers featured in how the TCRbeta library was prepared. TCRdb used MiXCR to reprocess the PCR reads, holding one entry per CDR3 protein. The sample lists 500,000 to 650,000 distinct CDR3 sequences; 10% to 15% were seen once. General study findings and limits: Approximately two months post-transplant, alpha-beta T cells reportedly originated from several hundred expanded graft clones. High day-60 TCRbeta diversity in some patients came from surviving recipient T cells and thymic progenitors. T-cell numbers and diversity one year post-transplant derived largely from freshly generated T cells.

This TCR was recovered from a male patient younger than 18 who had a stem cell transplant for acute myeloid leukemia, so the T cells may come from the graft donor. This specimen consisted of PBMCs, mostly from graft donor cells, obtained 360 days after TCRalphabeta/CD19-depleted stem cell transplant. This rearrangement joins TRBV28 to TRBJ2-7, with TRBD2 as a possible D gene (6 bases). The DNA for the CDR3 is TGTGCCAGCAGTTTATCTGCGGGAAGGGGTTTAGGGCAGTACTTC. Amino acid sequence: CASSLSAGRGLGQYF.